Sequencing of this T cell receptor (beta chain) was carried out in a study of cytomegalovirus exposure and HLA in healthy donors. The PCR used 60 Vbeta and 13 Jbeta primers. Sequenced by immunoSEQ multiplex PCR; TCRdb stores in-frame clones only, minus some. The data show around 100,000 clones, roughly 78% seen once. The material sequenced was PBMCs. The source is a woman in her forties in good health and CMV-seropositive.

As DNA, the CDR3 is TGTGCCAGCAGCGGAGGCCCGGGACAGTTGACCGGGGAGCTGTTTTTT. Translating it yields CASSGGPGQLTGELFF. The V gene is TRBV2, the J gene TRBJ2-2, with TRBD1 matching over 7 bases. This CDR3 is 16 amino acids long. Germline V lookup: CDR1 SNHLY, CDR2 FYNNEI. Trimming took 6 bases from V and 5 from J; bases not matched to a gene: 12.